The rows below give T cell receptor beta chains drawn from one sample of a study of tumor-infiltrating lymphocytes in primary liver carcinoma. In TCRdb, the multiplex PCR reads were re-called with MiXCR into one record per CDR3 protein. There are about 78,000 distinct CDR3 sequences in the sample; 65% to 75% occur only once, and roughly an eighth lies in the top ten. The sequenced sample was liver tumor tissue from sampling region 4. The receptors were gathered from a woman aged 60-75 years with primary liver carcinoma and hepatitis B virus infection. Each CDR3 is given with its conserved first and last residue. Each record gives: clone size, V gene, D gene, J gene, CDR3 protein, CDR3 DNA. A D gene is named only where the DNA matches it firmly. Not all rows give a size; the values are once, few, many and, for expanded clones, a class.

-,TRBV27,-,TRBJ2-2,CTSSGFSGELFF,TGTACCAGCAGTGGATTCTCCGGGGAGTTGTTTTTT
once,TRBV6-1,-,TRBJ2-3,CASNLLGDTQYF,TGTGCCAGTAATCTGCTAGGGGATACGCAGTATTTT
-,TRBV6-5,TRBD2,TRBJ2-7,CTGRAAAGGYYEQYF,TGTACCGGCAGGGCGGCGGCGGGAGGGTACTACGAGCAGTACTTC
many,TRBV5-6,-,TRBJ2-3,CASSSTGTTRTDTQYF,TGTGCCAGCAGCTCCACCGGGACAACTCGCACAGATACGCAGTATTTT
-,TRBV6-1,-,TRBJ2-2,CASSPRRVDTGVLFF,TGTGCCAGCAGTCCACGCAGGGTGGACACCGGGGTGCTGTTTTTT
-,TRBV6-1,TRBD2,TRBJ2-4,CASSEEAGGRTSTKNIQYF,TGTGCCAGCAGTGAAGAGGCAGGCGGGAGGACTAGCACCAAAAACATTCAGTACTTC
-,TRBV5-4,TRBD2,TRBJ2-5,CASSFGTSGHETQYF,TGCGCCAGCAGCTTCGGGACTAGCGGCCATGAGACCCAGTACTTC
-,TRBV5-1,TRBD1,TRBJ2-7,CASSAQGGYEQYF,TGCGCCAGCAGCGCACAGGGGGGCTACGAGCAGTACTTC
many,TRBV5-4,-,TRBJ2-2,CASSPSSHTGELFF,TGTGCCAGCAGCCCTTCGTCGCACACCGGGGAGCTGTTTTTT
medium-sized,TRBV11-2,-,TRBJ1-1,CASTLTVGGMTEAFF,TGTGCCAGCACCCTGACCGTCGGGGGTATGACTGAAGCTTTCTTT
-,TRBV13,-,TRBJ2-7,CASSLTIGEQYF,TGTGCCAGCAGCTTAACTATCGGCGAGCAGTACTTC
-,TRBV12-3/TRBV12-4,-,TRBJ2-6,CVSILAGANVLTF,TGTGTCAGCATTTTAGCTGGGGCCAACGTCCTGACTTTC
-,TRBV5-6,-,TRBJ1-2,CVSSLFGLNYGYTF,TGTGTCAGCAGCTTGTTCGGACTGAACTACGGCTACACCTTC
many,TRBV28,TRBD1,TRBJ2-2,CASNPGTETGELFF,TGTGCCAGCAACCCGGGGACAGAAACCGGGGAGCTGTTTTTT
-,TRBV2,-,TRBJ2-7,CASFDRTNGSKEQYF,TGTGCCAGCTTCGATCGGACTAACGGGAGTAAGGAGCAGTACTTC
-,TRBV6-1,-,TRBJ2-7,CASSEAFEWYERYF,TGTGCCAGTAGTGAAGCTTTCGAGTGGTACGAGCGGTACTTC
-,TRBV12-3/TRBV12-4,-,TRBJ2-7,CASRFNSYDHYF,TGTGCCAGCAGGTTCAACTCCTACGATCACTACTTC
-,TRBV7-3,-,TRBJ2-7,CTNSLNRAHGQYF,TGTACCAACAGCTTAAATCGGGCTCACGGGCAGTACTTC
-,TRBV29-1,-,TRBJ2-2,CSVALALAGELFF,TGCAGCGTTGCCCTAGCCCTGGCCGGGGAGCTATTTTTT
many,TRBV14,-,TRBJ1-3,CASSQTSGNTIYF,TGTGCCAGCAGCCAAACCTCTGGAAACACCATATATTTT
-,TRBV29-1,-,TRBJ2-5,CSVEELDAQYF,TGCAGCGTTGAGGAACTAGATGCCCAGTACTTT
-,TRBV29-1,-,TRBJ1-1,CSVSSFRSKNTEAFF,TGCAGCGTTTCTTCTTTCAGGAGTAAGAACACTGAAGCTTTCTTT
many,TRBV10-3,-,TRBJ1-6,CAISEDNSPLHF,TGTGCCATCAGTGAGGATAATTCACCCCTCCACTTT
-,TRBV11-2,-,TRBJ1-1,CDSGSNQAEAFF,TGTGACAGCGGCTCTAATCAGGCTGAAGCTTTCTTT
-,TRBV19,-,TRBJ2-2,CASKANGSGTGEPFF,TGTGCCAGTAAGGCTAACGGGTCGGGGACCGGGGAGCCGTTTTTT
-,TRBV11-2,-,TRBJ2-3,CVSSLEWTDTDTQYF,TGTGTCAGCAGTTTAGAATGGACGGACACAGATACGCAGTATTTT
-,TRBV5-1,-,TRBJ2-3,CASRFFGRTDTQYF,TGCGCCAGCAGATTTTTTGGCCGCACAGATACGCAGTATTTT
-,TRBV6-6,-,TRBJ1-2,CASSYSGGKTGYGYTF,TGTGCCAGCAGTTACTCGGGTGGCAAAACTGGTTATGGCTACACCTTC
once,TRBV11-2,-,TRBJ1-2,CISSLTIQGGGGYTF,TGTATCAGCAGCTTAACAATACAGGGAGGTGGTGGCTACACCTTC
-,TRBV5-1,TRBD1,TRBJ2-2,CASSSGTGFSWTVELFF,TGCGCCAGCAGCTCCGGGACAGGGTTCAGTTGGACTGTGGAGCTGTTTTTT
-,TRBV20-1,TRBD2,TRBJ2-1,CRARDFGTSSSSYNEQFF,TGCAGAGCTAGAGATTTTGGGACTAGCTCAAGCTCCTACAATGAGCAGTTCTTC
many,TRBV10-2,TRBD2,TRBJ2-7,CASSESGVTSGSYEQYF,TGCGCCAGCAGTGAGTCCGGGGTGACTAGCGGGTCCTACGAGCAGTACTTC
-,TRBV7-9,-,TRBJ2-5,CAGTTAETQYF,TGTGCCGGCACCACAGCAGAGACCCAGTACTTC
-,TRBV4-1,-,TRBJ2-7,CASSQVSYQGGRDEQYF,TGCGCCAGCAGCCAAGTTTCCTATCAGGGGGGACGCGATGAGCAGTACTTC
-,TRBV6-1,-,TRBJ2-3,CASGEDNANSDRQYF,TGTGCCAGCGGTGAAGATAATGCAAATTCGGATAGGCAGTATTTT
few,TRBV12-3/TRBV12-4,TRBD1,TRBJ2-3,CASRGQFADTQCF,TGTGCCAGCAGGGGACAGTTCGCAGATACGCAGTGTTTT
many,TRBV4-2,-,TRBJ2-5,CASSQERISQETQYF,TGTGCCAGCAGCCAAGAACGAATATCCCAAGAGACCCAGTACTTC
once,TRBV5-5,-,TRBJ2-7,CASSLAPGRPYEQYF,TGTGCCAGCAGCTTGGCACCGGGACGGCCCTACGAACAGTACTTC
-,TRBV6-6,TRBD2,TRBJ2-2,CASSSEGLAGTGELFF,TGTGCCAGCAGTTCCGAGGGACTAGCAGGAACCGGGGAACTGTTTTTT
-,TRBV11-2,-,TRBJ2-5,CASSFSGRKETQHF,TGTGCCAGCAGCTTCAGCGGTAGGAAGGAGACCCAGCACTTC
medium-sized,TRBV11-2,-,TRBJ2-2,CASSTRAGGELFF,TGTGCCAGCAGCACCAGGGCGGGCGGGGAGCTGTTTTTT
once,TRBV6-5,-,TRBJ2-2,CASKGGTNTGEPVF,TGTGCCAGTAAAGGCGGGACGAACACCGGGGAGCCGGTTTTT
once,TRBV12-3/TRBV12-4,-,TRBJ2-7,CARRFSPYEQYF,TGTGCCCGCAGGTTCAGCCCCTACGAGCAGTACTTC
-,TRBV13,-,TRBJ2-2,CASSPGGSLTGELFF,TGTGCCAGCAGCCCCGGAGGGAGTTTAACCGGGGAGCTGTTTTTT
once,TRBV6-5,-,TRBJ2-1,CASSYPRIGGGEQFF,TGTGCCAGCAGTTATCCGAGGATAGGGGGTGGTGAGCAGTTCTTC
once,TRBV29-1,-,TRBJ2-3,CSVDPPNTDTQYF,TGCAGCGTCGACCCACCTAACACAGATACGCAGTATTTT
medium-sized,TRBV28,TRBD1,TRBJ1-5,CASRFSGGSNQPQHF,TGTGCCAGCAGGTTTTCAGGGGGTAGCAATCAGCCCCAGCATTTT
-,TRBV12-3/TRBV12-4,-,TRBJ1-2,CASRQERYGYTF,TGTGCCAGCAGGCAGGAGAGGTATGGCTACACCTTC
-,TRBV7-9,-,TRBJ2-3,CASIYSASTDTQYF,TGTGCCAGCATCTACTCGGCATCCACAGATACGCAGTATTTT
-,TRBV13,-,TRBJ2-1,CASSSPPPLRSSYNEHFF,TGTGCTAGCAGCTCCCCCCCTCCCCTTAGGAGCTCCTACAATGAGCACTTCTTC
-,TRBV11-1,-,TRBJ2-2,CASSFGAGGLFF,TGTGCCAGCAGCTTCGGAGCCGGGGGGCTGTTCTTT
-,TRBV29-1,-,TRBJ1-5,CSVGENNNQPQHF,TGCAGCGTTGGGGAAAATAACAATCAGCCACAGCATTTT
few,TRBV28,TRBD1,TRBJ2-7,CASSSTGALAYEQYF,TGTGCCAGCAGTTCCACAGGGGCCCTAGCCTACGAGCAGTACTTC